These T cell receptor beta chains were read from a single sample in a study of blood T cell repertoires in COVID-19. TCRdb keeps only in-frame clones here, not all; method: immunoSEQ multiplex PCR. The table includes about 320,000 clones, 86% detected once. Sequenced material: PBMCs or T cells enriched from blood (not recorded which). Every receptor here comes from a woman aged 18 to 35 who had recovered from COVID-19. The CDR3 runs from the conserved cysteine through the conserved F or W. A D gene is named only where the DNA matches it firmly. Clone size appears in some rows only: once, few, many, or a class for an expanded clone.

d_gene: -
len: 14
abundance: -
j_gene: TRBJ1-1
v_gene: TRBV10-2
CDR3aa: CASSDWAREAEAFF
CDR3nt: TGCGCCAGCAGTGATTGGGCCAGGGAGGCTGAAGCTTTCTTT

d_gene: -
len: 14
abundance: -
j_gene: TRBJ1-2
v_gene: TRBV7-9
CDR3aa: CASSSGQTIYGYTF
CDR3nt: TGTGCCAGCAGCTCCGGACAGACAATCTATGGCTACACCTTC

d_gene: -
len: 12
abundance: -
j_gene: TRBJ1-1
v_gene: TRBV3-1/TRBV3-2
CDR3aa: CASSQGRTEAFF
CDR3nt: TGTGCCAGCAGCCAAGGGAGGACTGAAGCTTTCTTT

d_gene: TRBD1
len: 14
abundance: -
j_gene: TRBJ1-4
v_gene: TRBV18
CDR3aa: CASSPDRANEKLFF
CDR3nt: TGTGCCAGCTCACCGGACAGGGCGAACGAAAAACTGTTTTTT

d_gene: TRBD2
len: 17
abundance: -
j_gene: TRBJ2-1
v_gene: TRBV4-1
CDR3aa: CASSLETSGAAYNEQFF
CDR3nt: TGCGCCAGCAGCCTAGAGACTAGCGGAGCCGCCTACAATGAGCAGTTCTTC

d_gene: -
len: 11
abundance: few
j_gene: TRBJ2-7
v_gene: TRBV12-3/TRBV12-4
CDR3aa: CASRQGGEQYF
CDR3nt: TGTGCCAGCAGGCAGGGTGGCGAGCAGTACTTC

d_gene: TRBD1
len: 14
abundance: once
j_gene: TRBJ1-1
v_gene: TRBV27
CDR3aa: CASGHRGLNTEAFF
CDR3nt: TGTGCCAGCGGTCACAGGGGGCTGAACACTGAAGCTTTCTTT

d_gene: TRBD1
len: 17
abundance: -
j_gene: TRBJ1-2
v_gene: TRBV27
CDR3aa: CASSSHGQDKNNYGYTF
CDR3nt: TGTGCCAGCAGTTCCCATGGACAGGATAAGAATAACTATGGCTACACCTTC

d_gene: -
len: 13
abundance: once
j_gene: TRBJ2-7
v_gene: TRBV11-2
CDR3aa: CASRRTVTYEQYF
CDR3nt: TGTGCCAGCAGGAGGACTGTTACCTACGAGCAGTACTTC

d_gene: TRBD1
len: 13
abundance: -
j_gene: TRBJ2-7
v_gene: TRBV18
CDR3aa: CASSMGQPYEQYF
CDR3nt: TGTGCCAGCTCGATGGGACAGCCCTACGAGCAGTACTTC

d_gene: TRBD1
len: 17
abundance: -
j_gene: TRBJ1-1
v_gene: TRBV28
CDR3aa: CASRATRRQGMNTEAFF
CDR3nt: TGTGCCAGCAGGGCTACTCGGAGACAGGGGATGAACACTGAAGCTTTCTTT

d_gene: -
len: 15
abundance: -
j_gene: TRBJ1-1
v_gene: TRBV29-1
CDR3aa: CSVEGTGGMNTEAFF
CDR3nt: TGCAGCGTTGAGGGAACAGGAGGGATGAACACTGAAGCTTTCTTT

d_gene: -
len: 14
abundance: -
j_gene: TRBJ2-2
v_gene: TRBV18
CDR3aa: CASSGAENTGELFF
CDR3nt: TGTGCCAGCTCAGGGGCCGAAAACACCGGGGAGCTGTTTTTT

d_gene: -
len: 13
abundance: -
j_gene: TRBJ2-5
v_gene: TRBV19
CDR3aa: CASSISVSETQYF
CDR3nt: TGTGCCAGTAGTATCTCTGTTTCAGAGACCCAGTACTTC

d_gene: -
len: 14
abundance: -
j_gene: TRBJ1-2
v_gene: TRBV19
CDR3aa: CASSILLGIYGYTF
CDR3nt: TGTGCCAGTAGTATCTTACTAGGTATCTATGGCTACACCTTC

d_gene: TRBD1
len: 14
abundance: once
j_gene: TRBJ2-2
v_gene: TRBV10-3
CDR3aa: CAIAGQGSTGELFF
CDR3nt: TGTGCCATCGCGGGACAGGGGTCCACCGGGGAGCTGTTTTTT

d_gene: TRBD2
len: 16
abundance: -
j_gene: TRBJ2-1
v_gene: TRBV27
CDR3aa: CASSLLGLAGPGEQFF
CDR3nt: TGTGCCAGCAGTCTCCTAGGACTAGCGGGCCCGGGTGAGCAGTTCTTC

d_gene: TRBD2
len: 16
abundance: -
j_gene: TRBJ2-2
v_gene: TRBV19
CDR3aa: CASRASGRIRTGELFF
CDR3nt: TGTGCCAGTAGGGCTAGCGGGAGAATACGCACCGGGGAGCTGTTTTTT